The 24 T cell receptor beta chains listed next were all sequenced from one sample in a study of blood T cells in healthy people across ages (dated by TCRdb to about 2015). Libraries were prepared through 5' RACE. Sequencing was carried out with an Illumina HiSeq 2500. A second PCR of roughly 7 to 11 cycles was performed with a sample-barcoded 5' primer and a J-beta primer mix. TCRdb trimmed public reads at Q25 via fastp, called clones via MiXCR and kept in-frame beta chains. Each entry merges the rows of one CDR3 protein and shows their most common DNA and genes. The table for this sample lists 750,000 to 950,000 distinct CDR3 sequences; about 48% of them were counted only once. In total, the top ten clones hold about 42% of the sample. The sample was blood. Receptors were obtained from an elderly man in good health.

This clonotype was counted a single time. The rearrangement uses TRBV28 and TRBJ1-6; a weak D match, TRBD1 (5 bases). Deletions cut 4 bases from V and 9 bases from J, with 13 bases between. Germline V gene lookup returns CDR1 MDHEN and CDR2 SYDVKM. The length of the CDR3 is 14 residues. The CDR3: CASSSAGQGSPLHF. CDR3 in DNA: TGTGCCAGCAGTTCGGCAGGGCAAGGTTCACCCCTCCACTTT.

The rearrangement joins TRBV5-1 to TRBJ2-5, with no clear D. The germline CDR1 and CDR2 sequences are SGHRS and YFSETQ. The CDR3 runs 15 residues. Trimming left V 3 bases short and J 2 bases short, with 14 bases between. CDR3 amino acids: CASSWLSGAQETQYF. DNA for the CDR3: TGCGCCAGCAGCTGGCTCTCAGGTGCGCAAGAGACCCAGTACTTC.

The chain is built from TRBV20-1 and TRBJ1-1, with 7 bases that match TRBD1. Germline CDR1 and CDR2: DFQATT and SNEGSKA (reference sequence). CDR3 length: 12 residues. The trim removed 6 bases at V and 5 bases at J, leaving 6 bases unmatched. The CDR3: CSADRVETEAFF. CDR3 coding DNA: TGCAGTGCAGACAGGGTGGAGACTGAAGCTTTCTTT.

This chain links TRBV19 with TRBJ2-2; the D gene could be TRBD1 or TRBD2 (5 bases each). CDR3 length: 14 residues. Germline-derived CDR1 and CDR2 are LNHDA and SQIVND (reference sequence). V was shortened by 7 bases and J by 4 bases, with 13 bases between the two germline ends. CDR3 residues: CASIPGTATGELFF. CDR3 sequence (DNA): TGTGCCAGTATCCCCGGGACGGCCACCGGGGAGCTGTTTTTT.

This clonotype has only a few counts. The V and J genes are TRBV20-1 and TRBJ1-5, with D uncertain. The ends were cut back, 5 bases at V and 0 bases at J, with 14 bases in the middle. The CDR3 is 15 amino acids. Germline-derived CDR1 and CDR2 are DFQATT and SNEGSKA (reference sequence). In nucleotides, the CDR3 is TGCAGTGCTTCGATCCCACACGCTAGCAATCAGCCCCAGCATTTT. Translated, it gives CSASIPHASNQPQHF.

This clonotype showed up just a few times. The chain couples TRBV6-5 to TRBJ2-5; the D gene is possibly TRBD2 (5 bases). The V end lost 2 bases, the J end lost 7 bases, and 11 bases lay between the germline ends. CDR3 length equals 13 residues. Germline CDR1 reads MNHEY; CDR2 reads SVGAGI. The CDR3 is CASSYGPEGTQYF. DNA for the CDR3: TGTGCCAGCAGTTACGGGCCTGAGGGGACCCAGTACTTC.

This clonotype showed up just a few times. The CDR3 spells CSALVWEGLNYNEQFF. CDR3 bases: TGCAGTGCCCTGGTGTGGGAGGGACTAAACTACAATGAGCAGTTCTTC. This chain uses TRBV20-1 with TRBJ2-1; 7 bases are shared with TRBD2. Germline trimming cut 6 bases from V and 3 bases from J; bases unmatched to any gene: 14. The length of the CDR3 is 16 residues. The germline CDR1 and CDR2 sequences are DFQATT and SNEGSKA (reference sequence).

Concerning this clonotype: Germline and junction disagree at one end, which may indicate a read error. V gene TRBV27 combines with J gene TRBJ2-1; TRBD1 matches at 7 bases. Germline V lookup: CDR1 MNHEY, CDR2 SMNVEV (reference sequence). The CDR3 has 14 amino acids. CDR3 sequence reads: CASSLQTGKNGQFF. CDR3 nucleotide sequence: TGTGCCAGCAGTTTGCAGACAGGGAAAAATGGGCAGTTCTTC.

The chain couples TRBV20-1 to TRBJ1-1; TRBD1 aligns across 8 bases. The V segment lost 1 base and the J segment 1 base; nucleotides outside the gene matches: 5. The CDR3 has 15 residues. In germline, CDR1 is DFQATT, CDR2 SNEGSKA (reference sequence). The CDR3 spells CSARARTGRNTEAFF. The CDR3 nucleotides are TGCAGTGCTAGAGCCAGGACAGGGCGGAACACTGAAGCTTTCTTT.

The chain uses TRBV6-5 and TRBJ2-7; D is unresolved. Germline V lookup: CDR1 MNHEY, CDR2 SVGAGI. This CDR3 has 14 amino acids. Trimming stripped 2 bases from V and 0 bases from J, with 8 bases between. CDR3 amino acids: CASSYRLSSYEQYF. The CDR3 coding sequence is TGTGCCAGCAGTTACAGGTTGAGCTCCTACGAGCAGTACTTC.

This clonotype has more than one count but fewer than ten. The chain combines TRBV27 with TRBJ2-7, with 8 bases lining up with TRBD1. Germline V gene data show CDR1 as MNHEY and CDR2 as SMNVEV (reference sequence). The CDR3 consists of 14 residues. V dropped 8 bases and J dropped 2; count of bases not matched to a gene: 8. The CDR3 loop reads CASRRTGYPYEQYF. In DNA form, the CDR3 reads TGTGCCAGCCGGAGGACAGGGTATCCCTACGAGCAGTACTTC.

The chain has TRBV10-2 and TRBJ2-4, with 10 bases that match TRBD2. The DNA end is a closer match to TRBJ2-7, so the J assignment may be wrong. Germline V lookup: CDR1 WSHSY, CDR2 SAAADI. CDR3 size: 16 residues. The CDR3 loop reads CASSVIGSGRVHEQYF. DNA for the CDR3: TGCGCCAGCAGTGTTATAGGCAGCGGGAGGGTCCACGAGCAGTACTTC.

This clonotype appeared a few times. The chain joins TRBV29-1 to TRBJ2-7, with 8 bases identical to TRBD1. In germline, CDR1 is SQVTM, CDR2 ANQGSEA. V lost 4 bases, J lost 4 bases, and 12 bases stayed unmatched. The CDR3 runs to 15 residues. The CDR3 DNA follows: TGCAGCGTTGTAGGGGCAGGGGGCTTGGGTTACGAGCAGTACTTC. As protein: CSVVGAGGLGYEQYF.

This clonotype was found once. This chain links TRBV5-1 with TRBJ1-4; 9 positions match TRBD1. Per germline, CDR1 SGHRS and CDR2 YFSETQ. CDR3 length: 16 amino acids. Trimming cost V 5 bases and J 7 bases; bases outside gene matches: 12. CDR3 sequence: CASRPSPGQGTEKLFF. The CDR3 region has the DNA TGCGCCAGCAGACCTTCCCCGGGACAGGGCACTGAAAAACTGTTTTTT.

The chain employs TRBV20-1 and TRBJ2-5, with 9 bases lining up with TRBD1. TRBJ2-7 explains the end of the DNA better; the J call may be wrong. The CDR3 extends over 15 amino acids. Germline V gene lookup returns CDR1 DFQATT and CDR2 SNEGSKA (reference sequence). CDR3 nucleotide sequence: TGCAGTGCTAGAGGCGGGACAGGGAGGTCAGACGAGCAGTACTTC. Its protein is CSARGGTGRSDEQYF.

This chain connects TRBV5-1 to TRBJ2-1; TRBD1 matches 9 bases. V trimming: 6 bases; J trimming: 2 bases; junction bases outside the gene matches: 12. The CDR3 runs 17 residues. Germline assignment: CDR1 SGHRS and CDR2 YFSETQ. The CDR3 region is CASTPDTGGLPYNEQFF. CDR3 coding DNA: TGCGCCAGCACCCCGGACACAGGGGGCCTTCCCTACAATGAGCAGTTCTTC. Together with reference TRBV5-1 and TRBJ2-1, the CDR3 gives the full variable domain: KAGVTQTPRYLIKTRGQQVTLSCSPISGHRSVSWYQQTPGQGLQFLFEYFSETQRNKGNFPGRFSGRQFSNSRSEMNVSTLELGDSALYLCASTPDTGGLPYNEQFFGPGTRLTVL.

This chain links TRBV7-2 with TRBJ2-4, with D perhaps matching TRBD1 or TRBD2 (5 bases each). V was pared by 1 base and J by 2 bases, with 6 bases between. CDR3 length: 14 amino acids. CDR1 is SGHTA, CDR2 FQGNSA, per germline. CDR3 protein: CASSLGGSKNIQYF. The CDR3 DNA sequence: TGTGCCAGCAGCTTAGGGGGGTCCAAAAACATTCAGTACTTC.

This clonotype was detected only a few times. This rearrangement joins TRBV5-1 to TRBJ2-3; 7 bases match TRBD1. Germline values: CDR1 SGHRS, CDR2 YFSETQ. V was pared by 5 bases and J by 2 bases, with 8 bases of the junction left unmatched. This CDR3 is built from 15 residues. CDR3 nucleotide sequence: TGCGCCAGCAGTCTCACAGGGGCCCTCACAGATACGCAGTATTTT. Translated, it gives CASSLTGALTDTQYF.

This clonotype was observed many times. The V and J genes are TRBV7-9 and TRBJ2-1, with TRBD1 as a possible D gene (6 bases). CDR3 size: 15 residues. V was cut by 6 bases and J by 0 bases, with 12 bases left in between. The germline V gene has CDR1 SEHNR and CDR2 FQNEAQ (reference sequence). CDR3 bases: TGTGCCAGCAGTTTAAGGGGGAGCTCCTACAATGAGCAGTTCTTC. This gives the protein CASSLRGSSYNEQFF.

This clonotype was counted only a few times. The CDR3 loop reads CASSQSGGEQFF. For the CDR3, the DNA is TGTGCCAGCAGCCAAAGTGGGGGTGAGCAGTTCTTC. The J gene is TRBJ2-1, the V gene TRBV3-1; D may be TRBD1 or TRBD2 (5 bases each). Germline V gives CDR1 LGHDT, CDR2 YNNKEL (reference sequence). V was pared by 2 bases and J by 9 bases, with 8 bases between. CDR3 length equals 12 residues.

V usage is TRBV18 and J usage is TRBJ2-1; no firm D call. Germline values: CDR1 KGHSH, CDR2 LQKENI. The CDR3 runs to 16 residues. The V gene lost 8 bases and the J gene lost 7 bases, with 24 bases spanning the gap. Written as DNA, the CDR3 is TGTGCCAGCGCGAACGGTCGGCTCTCCCGAACTAATGAGCAGTTCTTC. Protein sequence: CASANGRLSRTNEQFF.

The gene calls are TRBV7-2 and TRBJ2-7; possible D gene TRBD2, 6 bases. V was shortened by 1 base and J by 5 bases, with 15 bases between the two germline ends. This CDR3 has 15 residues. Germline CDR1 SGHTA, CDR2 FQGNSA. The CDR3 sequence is CASSLDGRNSHEQYF. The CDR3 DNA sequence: TGTGCCAGCAGCTTAGATGGGAGGAACTCGCACGAGCAGTACTTC.

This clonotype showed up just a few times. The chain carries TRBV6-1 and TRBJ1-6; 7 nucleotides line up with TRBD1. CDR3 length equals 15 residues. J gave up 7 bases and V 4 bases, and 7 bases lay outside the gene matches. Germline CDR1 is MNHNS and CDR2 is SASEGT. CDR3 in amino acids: CASSGRQGGNSPLHF. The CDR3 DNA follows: TGTGCCAGCAGTGGCCGACAGGGAGGGAATTCACCCCTCCACTTT.

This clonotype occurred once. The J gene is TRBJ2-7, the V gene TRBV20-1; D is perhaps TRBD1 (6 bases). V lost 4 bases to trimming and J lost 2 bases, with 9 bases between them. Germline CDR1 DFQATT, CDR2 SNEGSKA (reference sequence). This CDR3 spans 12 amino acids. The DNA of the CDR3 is TGCAGTGCTACGACAGGCCCCTACGAGCAGTACTTC. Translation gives CSATTGPYEQYF.